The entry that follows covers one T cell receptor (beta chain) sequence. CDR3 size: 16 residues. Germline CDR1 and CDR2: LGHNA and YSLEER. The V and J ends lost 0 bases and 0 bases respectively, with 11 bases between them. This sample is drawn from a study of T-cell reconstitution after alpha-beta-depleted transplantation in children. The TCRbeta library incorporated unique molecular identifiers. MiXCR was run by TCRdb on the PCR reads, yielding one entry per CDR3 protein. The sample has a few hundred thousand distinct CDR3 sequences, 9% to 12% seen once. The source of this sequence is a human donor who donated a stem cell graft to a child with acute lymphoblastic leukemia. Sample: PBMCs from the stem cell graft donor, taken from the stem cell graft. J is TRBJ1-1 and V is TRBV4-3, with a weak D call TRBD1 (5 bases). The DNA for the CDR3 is TGCGCCAGCAGCCAAGACAGGGCCTCAGTGAACACTGAAGCTTTCTTT. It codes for CASSQDRASVNTEAFF.